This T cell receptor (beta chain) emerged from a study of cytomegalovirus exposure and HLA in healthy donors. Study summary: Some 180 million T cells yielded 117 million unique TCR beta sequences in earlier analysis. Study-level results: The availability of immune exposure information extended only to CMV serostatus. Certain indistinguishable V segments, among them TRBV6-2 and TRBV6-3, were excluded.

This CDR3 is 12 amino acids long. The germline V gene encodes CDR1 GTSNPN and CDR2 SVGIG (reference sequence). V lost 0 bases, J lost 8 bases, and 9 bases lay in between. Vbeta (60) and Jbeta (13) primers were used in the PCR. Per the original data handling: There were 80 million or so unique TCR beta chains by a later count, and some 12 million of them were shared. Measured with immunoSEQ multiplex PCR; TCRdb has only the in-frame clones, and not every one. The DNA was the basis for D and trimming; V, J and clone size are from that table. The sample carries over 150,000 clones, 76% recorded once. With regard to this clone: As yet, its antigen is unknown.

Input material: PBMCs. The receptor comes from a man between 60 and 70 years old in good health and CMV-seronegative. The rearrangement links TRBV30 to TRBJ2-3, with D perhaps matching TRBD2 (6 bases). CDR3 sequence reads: CAWSVGGGTQYF. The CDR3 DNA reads TGTGCCTGGAGTGTCGGGGGTGGTACGCAGTATTTT.